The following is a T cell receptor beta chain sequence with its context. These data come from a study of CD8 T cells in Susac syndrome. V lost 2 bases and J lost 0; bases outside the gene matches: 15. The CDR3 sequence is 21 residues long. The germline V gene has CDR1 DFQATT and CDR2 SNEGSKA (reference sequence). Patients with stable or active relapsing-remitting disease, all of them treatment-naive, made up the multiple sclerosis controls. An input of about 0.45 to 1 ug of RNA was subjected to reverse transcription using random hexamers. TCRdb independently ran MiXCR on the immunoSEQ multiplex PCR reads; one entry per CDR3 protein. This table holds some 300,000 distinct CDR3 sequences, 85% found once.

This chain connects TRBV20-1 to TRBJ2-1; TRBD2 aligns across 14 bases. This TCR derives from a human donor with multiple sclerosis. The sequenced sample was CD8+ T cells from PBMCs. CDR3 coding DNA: TGCAGTGCTAGAAGATATGCCGGGACTAGCGGGAGTCTAAGCTCCTACAATGAGCAGTTCTTC. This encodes CSARRYAGTSGSLSSYNEQFF.